What follows describes a single T cell receptor (beta chain). Its antigen is currently not known. No base quality information exists; no much larger clone differs at one position. These data come from a study of control samples from healthy donors and cancer patients (dated by TCRdb to 2020 to 2022). The method behind the library was the immunoSEQ multiplex PCR assay. TCRdb took over this immuneACCESS table, retaining in-frame rearrangements with V and J assigned. Such tables are incomplete; in checked studies, under half of the missing clones stem from an unresolved V gene, and the remainder is unexplained. The sample has roughly 370,000 clones on record, 80% to 95% of them singletons. Clones ranked in the top ten supply approximately 6.3% of the sample. V loses 4 bases at its end and J loses 4 bases; junction bases beyond the gene matches: 8. CDR3 length: 16 amino acids, cysteine to phenylalanine. Only the CDR3 DNA stays, 48 bases, in frame from base 1. Looking up the germline V gene yields CDR1 SGHAT and CDR2 FQNNGV.

This clonotype was sampled from a man in his forties or fifties with head and neck cancer. Specimen: PBMCs. Rearrangement joined TRBV11-2 to TRBJ2-1; 9 middle bases align to TRBD2. The sequenced DNA: TGTGCCAGCAGCTCCATAGCTAGCGGGACGTACAATGAGCAGTTCTTC. It translates as CASSSIASGTYNEQFF.